This T cell receptor beta chain was sequenced during a study of CD8 T cell repertoires and HIV-1 epitope variants. Study background: Control wells had CMV/EBV/flu peptides, negative Ebola AY9, or no peptide. Study outcomes and limitations: This assay reports beta chains of antigen-expanded cells, not T cell function.

Sequencing of TCR beta CDR3 used immunoSEQ survey depth. Measured with immunoSEQ multiplex PCR; TCRdb has only the in-frame clones, and not every one. The sample has roughly 5,200 clones, just over 65% seen once. This CDR3 has 14 residues. V gave up 5 bases and J gave up 5 bases, with 12 bases separating them. CDR1 is SGHAT and CDR2 is FQNNGV in the germline V gene. In the case of this clone: Its antigen is as yet unknown.

Sample: cultured CD8+ T cells derived from PBMCs. This TCR was sampled from a male donor with HIV. The chain combines TRBV11-2 with TRBJ2-2; D unclear. The CDR3 DNA sequence: TGTGCCAGCAGCCTGAGTCGGAAGACCGGGGAGCTGTTTTTT. This sequence encodes CASSLSRKTGELFF. The full variable domain, its missing parts supplied by reference TRBV11-2 and TRBJ2-2, is EAGVAQSPRYKIIEKRQSVAFWCNPISGHATLYWYQQILGQGPKLLIQFQNNGVVDDSQLPKDRFSAERLKGVDSTLKIQPAKLEDSAVYLCASSLSRKTGELFFGEGSRLTVL.